This T cell receptor (beta chain) was sequenced in a study of blood T cell repertoires in COVID-19. Study summary: Spain, Italy and the United States supplied samples that represented acute and convalescent COVID-19. PBMCs, B-cell-depleted T cells, or T cells were the source of the cDNA or gDNA that made up the material.

Authors' processing steps: By means of reference gene primer amplification, nucleated cell counts were estimated. This table comes from immunoSEQ multiplex PCR, and its TCRdb copy is limited to in-frame clones, with some not included. V, J and clone size reflect that table, while D and trimming were determined from the DNA. The sample consists of more than 150,000 clones, 86% of them appearing once. The germline CDR1 and CDR2 sequences are KGHSH and LQKENI. Trimming removed 6 bases from V and 5 bases from J, with 11 bases in between. The CDR3 spans 13 residues. V and J are TRBV18 and TRBJ1-3; D is undetermined. The source of this sequence is a young man with acute or convalescent COVID-19. The sample taken for sequencing was peripheral blood. CDR3 sequence (DNA): TGTGCCAGCTCTTTGGGAGGTCGAAACACCATATATTTT. It codes for CASSLGGRNTIYF.